This T cell receptor (beta chain) was sequenced in a study of CD8+ T cells in alopecia areata. CDR3 length: 16 residues. Germline loops: CDR1 LNHNV, CDR2 YYDKDF (reference sequence). V was clipped by 3 bases and J by 6 bases; unmatched bases: 14. Treatment reported: oral pan-JAK inhibitor, 5-10 mg twice daily. Extracted RNA was reverse transcribed into cDNA, the sequencing template. TCRdb keeps only in-frame clones here, not all; method: immunoSEQ multiplex PCR. The table has under 130,000 clones, 80% to 90% seen once; the top ten hold more than 9.5%. This clonotype was obtained from a human donor with alopecia areata. Material: CD8+ T cells sorted from blood, obtained around week 34, from a patient treated with tofacitinib. The chain joins TRBV15 to TRBJ2-7; 7 bases line up with TRBD2. The CDR3 is CATSRGTGGFGSEQYF. CDR3 coding DNA: TGTGCCACCAGCAGGGGGACGGGGGGTTTCGGCTCCGAGCAGTACTTC.